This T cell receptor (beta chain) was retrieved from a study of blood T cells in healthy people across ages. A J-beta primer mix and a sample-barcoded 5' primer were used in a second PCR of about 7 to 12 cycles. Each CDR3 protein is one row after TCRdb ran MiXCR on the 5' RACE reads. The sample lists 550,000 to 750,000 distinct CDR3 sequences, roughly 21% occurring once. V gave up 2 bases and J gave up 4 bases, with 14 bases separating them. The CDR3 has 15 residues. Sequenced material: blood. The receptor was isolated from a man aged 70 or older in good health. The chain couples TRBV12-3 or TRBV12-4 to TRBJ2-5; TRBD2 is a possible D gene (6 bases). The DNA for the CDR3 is TGTGCCAGCAGTTTATTGGGGGGTGCGGGAGAGACCCAGTACTTC. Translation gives CASSLLGGAGETQYF.